This T cell receptor beta chain was captured by sequencing in a study of spatial heterogeneity in lung cancer (dated by TCRdb to between 2018 and 2020). Describing the broader study: More beta-chain than alpha-chain transcripts were consistently detected, likely reflecting higher beta-chain transcript abundance. In the raw uncorrected reads, each unique combination of TCR and UMI appeared more than ten times on average. Nonsynonymous mutation counts, determined by whole-exome sequencing of tumor tissue, were related to TCR repertoire features. Both alpha and beta chains were TCR-sequenced in a few hundred tumor regions, under 70 matched nontumor lung samples and roughly 50 PBMC samples obtained at surgery. In non-small cell lung cancer, the study quantitatively compared TCR alpha and beta repertoires across several tumor regions, matched nontumor lung, and blood. Overall study results and their limits: Ubiquitous expanded tumor TCRs showed up in blood more often at tumor resection than at routine follow-up. Confirming at a functional level the hypothesis that regional TCRs recognize regional mutations was considered to require additional single-cell paired TCR alpha and beta sequencing.

Libraries were constructed by 5' RACE. TCRdb names NextSeq 500 as the instrument used. The TCR library protocol attached a unique molecular identifier to each TCR cDNA molecule to allow correction of PCR and sequencing errors. Under the source paper's analysis protocol: Decombinator tools were used for TCR identification, UMI-based error correction and CDR3 extraction. Expanded TCRs were defined as those above a frequency of 2 per 1,000, corresponding to the top 1% of the tumor frequency distribution. Renyi diversity was calculated using the R vegan package after each repertoire was subsampled 100 times to 5,000 TCRs. CDR3 similarity networks were constructed using string-kernel similarity of amino acid triplets, with links drawn between CDR3s whose pairwise similarity was above 0.82. In TCRdb, the public reads were trimmed at Q25 with fastp and aligned with MiXCR, with productive beta chains retained. CDR3 protein duplicates are merged, each entry listing the most common genes and DNA. It is TCRdb's table, rather than the study itself, that gives the V and J calls and clone size. A total of about 82,000 distinct CDR3 sequences appear in this sample, roughly 12% of them only once. The ten largest make up around 4.3% of the sample.

Here V drops 2 bases and J drops 5 bases, and the junction holds 3 bases not matched to any gene. For CDR1 and CDR2, the germline V gene lists MGHRA and YSYEKL. From its cysteine to its phenylalanine, the CDR3 spans 15 amino acids. The entry retains the CDR3 DNA only, 45 bases that are in frame from base 1. In the case of this clonotype: This clone's antigen is unknown. Base qualities are not provided; no much larger clone lies one nucleotide away.

The sample's time point, from its label and the paper: sample taken at primary tumor resection. TCR sequencing used whole RNA extracted from tumor and nontumor lung tissue, or from cryopreserved PBMC samples, without cell sorting. The donors were more than 65 patients from the lung TRACERx cohort who had early-stage, untreated non-small cell lung cancer. Patients were selected for TCR sequencing only if sufficient RNA was available from at least two tumor regions. The source is a male donor with early-stage non-small cell lung cancer. Sequencing used PBMCs, obtained at surgery. The sequence is built from TRBV4-1 and TRBJ2-7; TRBD2 aligns with 13 central bases. The nucleotide sequence is given as TGCGCCAGCAGCCAACCAACTAGCGGGAGGGACGAGCAGTACTTC. It is translated as CASSQPTSGRDEQYF.